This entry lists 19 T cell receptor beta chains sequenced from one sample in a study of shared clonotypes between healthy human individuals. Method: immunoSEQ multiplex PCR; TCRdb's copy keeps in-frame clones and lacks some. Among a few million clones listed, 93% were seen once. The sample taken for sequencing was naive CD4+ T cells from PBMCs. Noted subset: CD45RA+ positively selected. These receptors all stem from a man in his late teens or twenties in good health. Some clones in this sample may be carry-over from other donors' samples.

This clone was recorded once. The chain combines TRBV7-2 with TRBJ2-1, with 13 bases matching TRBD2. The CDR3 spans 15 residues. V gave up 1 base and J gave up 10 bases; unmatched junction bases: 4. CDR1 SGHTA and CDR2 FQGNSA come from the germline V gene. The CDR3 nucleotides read TGTGCCAGCAGCTTAGGGACTAGCGGGAGAAACGAGCAGTTCTTC. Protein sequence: CASSLGTSGRNEQFF.

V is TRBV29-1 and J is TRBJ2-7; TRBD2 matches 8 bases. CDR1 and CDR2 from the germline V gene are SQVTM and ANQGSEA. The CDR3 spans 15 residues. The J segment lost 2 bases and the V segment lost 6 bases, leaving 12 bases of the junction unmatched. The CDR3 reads CSVGGGRTGAYEQYF. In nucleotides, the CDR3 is TGCAGCGTCGGGGGGGGAAGGACGGGAGCCTACGAGCAGTACTTC.

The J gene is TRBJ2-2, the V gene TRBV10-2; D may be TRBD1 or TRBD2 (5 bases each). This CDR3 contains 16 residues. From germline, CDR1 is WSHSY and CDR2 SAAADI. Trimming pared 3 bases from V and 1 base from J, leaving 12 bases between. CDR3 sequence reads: CASSDRGEGNTGELFF. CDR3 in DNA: TGCGCCAGCAGTGATCGAGGGGAAGGGAACACCGGGGAGCTGTTTTTT.

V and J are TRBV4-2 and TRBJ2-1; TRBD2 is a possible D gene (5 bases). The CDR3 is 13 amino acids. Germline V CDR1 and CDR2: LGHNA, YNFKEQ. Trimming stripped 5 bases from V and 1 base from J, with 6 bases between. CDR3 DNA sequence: TGTGCCAGCAGCTGGGAGTCCTACAATGAGCAGTTCTTC. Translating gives CASSWESYNEQFF.

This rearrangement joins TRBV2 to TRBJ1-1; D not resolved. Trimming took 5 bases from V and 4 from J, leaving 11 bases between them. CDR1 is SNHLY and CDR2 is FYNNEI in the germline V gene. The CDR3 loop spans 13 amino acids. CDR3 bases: TGTGCCAGCAGTTTGGAGGCGGGCACTGAAGCTTTCTTT. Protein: CASSLEAGTEAFF. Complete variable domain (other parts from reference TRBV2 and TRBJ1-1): EPEVTQTPSHQVTQMGQEVILRCVPISNHLYFYWYRQILGQKVEFLVSFYNNEISEKSEIFDDQFSVERPDGSNFTLKIRSTKLEDSAMYFCASSLEAGTEAFFGQGTRLTVV.

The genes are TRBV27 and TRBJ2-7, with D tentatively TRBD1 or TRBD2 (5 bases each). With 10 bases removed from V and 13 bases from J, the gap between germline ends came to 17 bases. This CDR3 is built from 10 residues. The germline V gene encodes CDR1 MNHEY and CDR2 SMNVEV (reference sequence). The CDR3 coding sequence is TGTGCCACCGACGGACCGGGACCTTACTTC. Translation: CATDGPGPYF.

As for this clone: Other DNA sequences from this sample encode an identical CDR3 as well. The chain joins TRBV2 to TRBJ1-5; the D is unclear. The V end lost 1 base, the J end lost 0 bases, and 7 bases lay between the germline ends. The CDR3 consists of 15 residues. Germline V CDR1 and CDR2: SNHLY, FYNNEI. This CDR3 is CASSEGGYSNQPQHF. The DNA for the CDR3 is TGTGCCAGCAGTGAAGGTGGCTATAGCAATCAGCCCCAGCATTTT.

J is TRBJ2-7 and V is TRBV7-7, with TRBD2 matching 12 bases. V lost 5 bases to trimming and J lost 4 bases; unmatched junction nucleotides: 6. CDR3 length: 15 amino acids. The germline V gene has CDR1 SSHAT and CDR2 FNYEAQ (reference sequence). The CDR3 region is CASSPRLAGEYEQYF. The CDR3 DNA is TGTGCCAGCAGCCCGCGACTAGCGGGGGAGTACGAGCAGTACTTC.

The CDR3 sequence is CASSQVGSGRGSGHEQFF. DNA for the CDR3: TGTGCCAGCAGCCAAGTGGGTAGCGGGAGGGGGTCTGGCCATGAGCAGTTCTTC. The V call is TRBV4-2, the J call TRBJ2-1, with TRBD2 matching 11 bases. The length of the CDR3 is 18 residues. V lost 1 base and J lost 8; bases outside the gene matches: 13. Per the germline V gene, CDR1 is LGHNA and CDR2 is YNFKEQ.

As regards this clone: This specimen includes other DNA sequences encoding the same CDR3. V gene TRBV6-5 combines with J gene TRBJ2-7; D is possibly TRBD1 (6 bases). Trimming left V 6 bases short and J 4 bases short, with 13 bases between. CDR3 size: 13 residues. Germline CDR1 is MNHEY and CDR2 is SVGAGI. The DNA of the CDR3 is TGTGCCAGCAGCTACAGGGCAGCATACGAGCAGTACTTC. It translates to CASSYRAAYEQYF.

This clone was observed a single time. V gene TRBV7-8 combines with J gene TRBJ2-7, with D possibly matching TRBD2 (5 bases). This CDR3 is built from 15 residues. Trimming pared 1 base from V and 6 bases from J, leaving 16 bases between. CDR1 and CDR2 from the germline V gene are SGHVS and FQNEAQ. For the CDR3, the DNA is TGTGCCAGCAGCTTAGTAACGGGAAAGGGCTTCGAGCAGTACTTC. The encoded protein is CASSLVTGKGFEQYF.

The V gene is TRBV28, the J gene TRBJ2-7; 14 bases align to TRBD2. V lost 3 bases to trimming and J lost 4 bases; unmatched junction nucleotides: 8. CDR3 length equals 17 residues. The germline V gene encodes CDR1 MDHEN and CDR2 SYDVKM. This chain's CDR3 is CASSFPSGLAGGYEQYF. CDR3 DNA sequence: TGTGCCAGCAGTTTCCCCTCAGGACTAGCGGGAGGTTACGAGCAGTACTTC.

CDR3 sequence (DNA): TGTGCCACCGCACGACAGGGTCAACGCTACGAGCAGTACTTC. This encodes CATARQGQRYEQYF. V usage is TRBV6-5 and J usage is TRBJ2-7, with 7 bases matching TRBD1. This CDR3 has 14 residues. V lost 10 bases to trimming and J lost 3 bases; unmatched junction nucleotides: 12. The V gene's germline CDR1 is MNHEY and CDR2 SVGAGI.

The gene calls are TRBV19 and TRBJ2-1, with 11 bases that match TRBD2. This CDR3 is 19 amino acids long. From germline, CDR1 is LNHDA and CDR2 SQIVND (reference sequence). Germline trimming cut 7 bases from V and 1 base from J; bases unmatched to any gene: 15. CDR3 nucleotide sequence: TGTGCCAGTACCCCCTCGTCCCTAGCGGGAGGAAGGTCCTACAATGAGCAGTTCTTC. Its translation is CASTPSSLAGGRSYNEQFF. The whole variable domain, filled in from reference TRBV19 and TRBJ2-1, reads DGGITQSPKYLFRKEGQNVTLSCEQNLNHDAMYWYRQDPGQGLRLIYYSQIVNDFQKGDIAEGYSVSREKKESFPLTVTSAQKNPTAFYLCASTPSSLAGGRSYNEQFFGPGTRLTVL.

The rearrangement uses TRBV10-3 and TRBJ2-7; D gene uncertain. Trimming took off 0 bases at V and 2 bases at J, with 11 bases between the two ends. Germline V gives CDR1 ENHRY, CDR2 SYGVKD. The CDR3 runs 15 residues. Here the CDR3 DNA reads TGTGCCATCAGTGAGTCCAGGACGCAGACCTACGAGCAGTACTTC. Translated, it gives CAISESRTQTYEQYF.

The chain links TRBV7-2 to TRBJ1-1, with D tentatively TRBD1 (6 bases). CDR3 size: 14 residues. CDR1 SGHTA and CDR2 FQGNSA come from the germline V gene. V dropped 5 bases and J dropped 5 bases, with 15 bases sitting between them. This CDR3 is CASSDRGGRTEAFF. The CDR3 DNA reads TGTGCCAGCAGCGACCGCGGGGGCCGGACTGAAGCTTTCTTT.

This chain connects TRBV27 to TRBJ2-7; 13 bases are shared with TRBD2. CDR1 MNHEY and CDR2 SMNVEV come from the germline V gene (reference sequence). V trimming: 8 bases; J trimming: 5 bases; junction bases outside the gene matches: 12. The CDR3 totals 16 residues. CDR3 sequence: CASSLIWTSGRHEQYF. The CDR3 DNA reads TGTGCCAGCTCACTCATCTGGACTAGCGGGAGACACGAGCAGTACTTC.

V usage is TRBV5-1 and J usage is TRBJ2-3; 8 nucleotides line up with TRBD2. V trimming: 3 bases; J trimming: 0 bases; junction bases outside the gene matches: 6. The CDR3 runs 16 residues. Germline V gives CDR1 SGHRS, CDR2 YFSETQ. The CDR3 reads CASSSSAGDSTDTQYF. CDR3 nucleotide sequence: TGCGCCAGCAGCTCCTCAGCGGGAGACAGCACAGATACGCAGTATTTT.

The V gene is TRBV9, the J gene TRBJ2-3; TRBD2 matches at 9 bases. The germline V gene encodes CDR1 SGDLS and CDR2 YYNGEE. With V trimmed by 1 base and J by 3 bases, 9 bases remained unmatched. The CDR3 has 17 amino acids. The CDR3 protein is CASSVSLSGSGTDTQYF. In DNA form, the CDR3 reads TGTGCCAGCAGCGTAAGCCTTAGCGGGAGCGGAACAGATACGCAGTATTTT.